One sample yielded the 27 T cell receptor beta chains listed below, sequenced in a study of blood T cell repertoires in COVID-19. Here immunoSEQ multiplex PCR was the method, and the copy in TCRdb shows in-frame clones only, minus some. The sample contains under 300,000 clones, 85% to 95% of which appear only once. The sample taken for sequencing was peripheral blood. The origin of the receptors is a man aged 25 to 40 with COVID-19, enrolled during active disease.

As DNA, the CDR3 is TGTGCCAGCAGCGCGACAGGGGGGAACACTGAAGCTTTCTTT. Protein: CASSATGGNTEAFF. The chain links TRBV7-3 to TRBJ1-1; 9 bases map to TRBD1. Germline lookup yields CDR1 SGHTA and CDR2 FQGTGA. This CDR3 has 14 amino acids. V trimming: 5 bases; J trimming: 1 base; junction bases outside the gene matches: 2.

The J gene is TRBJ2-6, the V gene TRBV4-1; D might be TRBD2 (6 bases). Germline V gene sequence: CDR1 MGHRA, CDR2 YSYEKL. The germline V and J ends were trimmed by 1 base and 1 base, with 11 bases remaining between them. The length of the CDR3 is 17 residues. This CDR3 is CASSQAEGRSGANVLTF. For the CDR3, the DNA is TGCGCCAGCAGCCAAGCGGAGGGGAGGTCTGGGGCCAACGTCCTGACTTTC.

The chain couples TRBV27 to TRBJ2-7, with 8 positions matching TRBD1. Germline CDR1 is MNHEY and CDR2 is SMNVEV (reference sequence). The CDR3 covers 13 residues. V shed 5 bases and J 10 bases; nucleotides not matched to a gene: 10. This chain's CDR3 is CASSTRQGRNQYF. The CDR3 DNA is TGTGCCAGCAGTACCCGACAGGGGAGGAACCAGTACTTC.

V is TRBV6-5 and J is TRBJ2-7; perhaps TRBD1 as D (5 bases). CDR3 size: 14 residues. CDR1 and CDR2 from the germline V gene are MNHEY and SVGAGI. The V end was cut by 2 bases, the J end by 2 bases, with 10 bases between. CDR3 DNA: TGTGCCAGCAGTTACGCAGCCAGGGCCTACGAGCAGTACTTC. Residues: CASSYAARAYEQYF.

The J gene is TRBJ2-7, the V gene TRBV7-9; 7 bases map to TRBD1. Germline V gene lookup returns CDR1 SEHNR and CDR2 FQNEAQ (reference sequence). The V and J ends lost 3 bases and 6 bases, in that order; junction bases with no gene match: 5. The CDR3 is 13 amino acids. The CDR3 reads CASSLGTVSEQYF. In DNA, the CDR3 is TGTGCCAGCAGCTTGGGGACAGTTTCCGAGCAGTACTTC. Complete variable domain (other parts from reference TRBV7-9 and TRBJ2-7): DTGVSQNPRHKITKRGQNVTFRCDPISEHNRLYWYRQTLGQGPEFLTYFQNEAQLEKSRLLSDRFSAERPKGSFSTLEIQRTEQGDSAMYLCASSLGTVSEQYFGPGTRLTVT.

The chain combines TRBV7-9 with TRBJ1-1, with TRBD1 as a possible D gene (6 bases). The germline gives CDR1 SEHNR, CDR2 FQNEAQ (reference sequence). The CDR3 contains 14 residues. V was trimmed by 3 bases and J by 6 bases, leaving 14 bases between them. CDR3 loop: CASSFGGLGAEAFF. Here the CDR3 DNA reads TGTGCCAGCAGCTTCGGGGGGCTTGGGGCTGAAGCTTTCTTT.

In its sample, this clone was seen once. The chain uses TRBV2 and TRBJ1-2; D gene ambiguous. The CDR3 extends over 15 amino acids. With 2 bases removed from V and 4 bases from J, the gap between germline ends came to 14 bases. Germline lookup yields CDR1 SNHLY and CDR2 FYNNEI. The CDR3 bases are TGTGCCAGCAGTGAAAGTGAGGTTGTCAGCTATGGCTACACCTTC. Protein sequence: CASSESEVVSYGYTF.

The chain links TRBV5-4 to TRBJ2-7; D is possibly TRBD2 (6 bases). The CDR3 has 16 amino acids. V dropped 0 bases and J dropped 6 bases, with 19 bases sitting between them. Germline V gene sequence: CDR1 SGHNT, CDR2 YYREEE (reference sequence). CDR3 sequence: CASSLGLRGERVEQYF. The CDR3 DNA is TGTGCCAGCAGCTTGGGATTGCGGGGAGAGAGGGTCGAGCAGTACTTC.

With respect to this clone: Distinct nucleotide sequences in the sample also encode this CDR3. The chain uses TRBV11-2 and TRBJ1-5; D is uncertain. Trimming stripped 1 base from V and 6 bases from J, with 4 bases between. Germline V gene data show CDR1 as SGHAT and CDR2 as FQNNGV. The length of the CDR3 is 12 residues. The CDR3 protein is CASSLAGQPQHF. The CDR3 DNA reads TGTGCCAGCAGCTTAGCAGGTCAGCCCCAGCATTTT.

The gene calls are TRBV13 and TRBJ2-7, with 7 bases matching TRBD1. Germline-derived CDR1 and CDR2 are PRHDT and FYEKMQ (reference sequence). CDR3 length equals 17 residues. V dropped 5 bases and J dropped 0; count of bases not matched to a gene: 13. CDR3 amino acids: CASSRLRLGGSSYEQYF. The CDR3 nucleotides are TGTGCCAGCAGCCGCTTGCGTTTAGGGGGCTCCTCCTACGAGCAGTACTTC.

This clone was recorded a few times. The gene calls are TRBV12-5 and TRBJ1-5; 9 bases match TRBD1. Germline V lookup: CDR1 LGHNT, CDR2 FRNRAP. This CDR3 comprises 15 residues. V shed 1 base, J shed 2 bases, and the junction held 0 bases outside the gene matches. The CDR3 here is CASGLGTGGNQPQHF. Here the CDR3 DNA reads TGTGCTAGTGGTTTGGGGACAGGGGGCAATCAGCCCCAGCATTTT.

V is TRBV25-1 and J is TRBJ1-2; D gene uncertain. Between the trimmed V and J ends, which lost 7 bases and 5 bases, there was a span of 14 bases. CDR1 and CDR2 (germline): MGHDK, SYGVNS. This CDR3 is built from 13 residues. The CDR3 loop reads CASTPSESYGYTF. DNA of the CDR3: TGTGCCAGCACCCCCTCGGAGAGTTATGGCTACACCTTC.

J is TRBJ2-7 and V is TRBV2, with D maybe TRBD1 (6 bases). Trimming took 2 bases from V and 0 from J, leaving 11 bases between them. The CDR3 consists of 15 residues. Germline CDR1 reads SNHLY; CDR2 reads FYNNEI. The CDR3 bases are TGTGCCAGCAGTGAACTACAGGGTAGCTCCTACGAGCAGTACTTC. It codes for CASSELQGSSYEQYF.

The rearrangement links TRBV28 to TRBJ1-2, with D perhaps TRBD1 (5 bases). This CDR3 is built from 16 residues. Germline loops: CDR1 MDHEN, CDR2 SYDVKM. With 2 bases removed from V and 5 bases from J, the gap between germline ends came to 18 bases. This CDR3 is CASSLPNEGAKYGYTF. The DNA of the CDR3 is TGTGCCAGCAGTTTACCTAACGAAGGGGCGAAGTATGGCTACACCTTC.

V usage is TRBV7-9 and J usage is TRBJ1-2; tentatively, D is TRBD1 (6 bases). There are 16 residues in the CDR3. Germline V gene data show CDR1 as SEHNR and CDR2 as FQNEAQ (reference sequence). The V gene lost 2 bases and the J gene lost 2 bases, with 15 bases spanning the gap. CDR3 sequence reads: CASSLNFGQHNYGYTF. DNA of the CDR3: TGTGCCAGCAGCTTAAACTTCGGACAGCACAACTATGGCTACACCTTC.

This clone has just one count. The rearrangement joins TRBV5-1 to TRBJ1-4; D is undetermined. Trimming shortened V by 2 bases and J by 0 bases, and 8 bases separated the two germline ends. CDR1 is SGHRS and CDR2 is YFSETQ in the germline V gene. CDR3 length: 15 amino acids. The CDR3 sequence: CASSFELATNEKLFF. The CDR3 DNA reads TGCGCCAGCAGCTTCGAGCTGGCAACTAATGAAAAACTGTTTTTT.

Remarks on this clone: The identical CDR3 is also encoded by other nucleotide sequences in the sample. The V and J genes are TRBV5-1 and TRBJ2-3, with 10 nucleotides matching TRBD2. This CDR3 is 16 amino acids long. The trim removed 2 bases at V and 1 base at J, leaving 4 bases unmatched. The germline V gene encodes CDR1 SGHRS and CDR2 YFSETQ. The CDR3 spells CASSFPSGGGTDTQYF. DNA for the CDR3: TGCGCCAGCAGCTTCCCCAGCGGGGGGGGCACAGATACGCAGTATTTT.

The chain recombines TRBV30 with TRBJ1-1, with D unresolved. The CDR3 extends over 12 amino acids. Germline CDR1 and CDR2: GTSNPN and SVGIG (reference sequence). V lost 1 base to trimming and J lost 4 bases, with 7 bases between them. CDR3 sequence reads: CAWSATVTEAFF. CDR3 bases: TGTGCCTGGAGTGCCACAGTCACTGAAGCTTTCTTT.

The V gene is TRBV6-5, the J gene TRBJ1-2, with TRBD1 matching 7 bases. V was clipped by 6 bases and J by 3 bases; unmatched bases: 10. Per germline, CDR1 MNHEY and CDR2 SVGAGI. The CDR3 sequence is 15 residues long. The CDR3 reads CASSAAGGYDYGYTF. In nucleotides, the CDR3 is TGTGCCAGCAGCGCCGCAGGGGGGTACGACTATGGCTACACCTTC.

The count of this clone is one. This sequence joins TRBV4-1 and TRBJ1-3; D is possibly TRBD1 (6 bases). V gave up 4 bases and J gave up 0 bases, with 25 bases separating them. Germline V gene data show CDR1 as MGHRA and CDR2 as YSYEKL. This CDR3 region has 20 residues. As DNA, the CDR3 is TGCGCCAGCAGCCCCCGGGCGTCGGGGGGCCTTTCCATCTCTGGAAACACCATATATTTT. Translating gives CASSPRASGGLSISGNTIYF.

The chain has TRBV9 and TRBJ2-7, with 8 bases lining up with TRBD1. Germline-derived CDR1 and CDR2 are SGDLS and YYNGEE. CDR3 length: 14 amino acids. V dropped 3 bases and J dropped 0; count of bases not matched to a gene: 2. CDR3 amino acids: CASSATGASYEQYF. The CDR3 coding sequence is TGTGCCAGCAGCGCGACAGGGGCCTCCTACGAGCAGTACTTC. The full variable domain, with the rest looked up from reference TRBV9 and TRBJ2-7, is DSGVTQTPKHLITATGQRVTLRCSPRSGDLSVYWYQQSLDQGLQFLIQYYNGEERAKGNILERFSAQQFPDLHSELNLSSLELGDSALYFCASSATGASYEQYFGPGTRLTVT.

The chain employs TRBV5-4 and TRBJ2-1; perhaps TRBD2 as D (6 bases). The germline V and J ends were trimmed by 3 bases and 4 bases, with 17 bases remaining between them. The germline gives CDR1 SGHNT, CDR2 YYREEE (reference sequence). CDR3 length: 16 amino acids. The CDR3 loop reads CASSYAGLGGYNEQFF. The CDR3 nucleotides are TGTGCCAGCAGCTATGCCGGCCTTGGGGGGTACAATGAGCAGTTCTTC. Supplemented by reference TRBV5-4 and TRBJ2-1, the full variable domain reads ETGVTQSPTHLIKTRGQQVTLRCSSQSGHNTVSWYQQALGQGPQFIFQYYREEENGRGNFPPRFSGLQFPNYSSELNVNALELDDSALYLCASSYAGLGGYNEQFFGPGTRLTVL.

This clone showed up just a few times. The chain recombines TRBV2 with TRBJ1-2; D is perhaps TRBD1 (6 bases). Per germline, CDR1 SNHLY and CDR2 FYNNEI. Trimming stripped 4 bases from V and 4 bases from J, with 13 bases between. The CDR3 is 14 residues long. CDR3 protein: CASSGAGGLYGYTF. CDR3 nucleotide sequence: TGTGCCAGCAGTGGGGCGGGGGGCCTCTATGGCTACACCTTC.

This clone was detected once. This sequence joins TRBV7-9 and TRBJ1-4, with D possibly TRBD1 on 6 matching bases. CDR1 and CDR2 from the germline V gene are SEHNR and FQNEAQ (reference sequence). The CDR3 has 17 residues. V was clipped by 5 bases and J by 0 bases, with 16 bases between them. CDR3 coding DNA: TGTGCCAGCAGCATTAGTTACAGGGAGACAACTAATGAAAAACTGTTTTTT. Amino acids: CASSISYRETTNEKLFF.

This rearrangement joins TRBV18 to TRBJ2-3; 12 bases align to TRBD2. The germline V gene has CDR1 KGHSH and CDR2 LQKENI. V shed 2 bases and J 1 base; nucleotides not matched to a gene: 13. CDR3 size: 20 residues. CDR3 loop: CASSPILASGGAVGTDTQYF. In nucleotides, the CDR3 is TGTGCCAGCTCACCAATCTTGGCTAGCGGGGGGGCCGTGGGCACAGATACGCAGTATTTT.

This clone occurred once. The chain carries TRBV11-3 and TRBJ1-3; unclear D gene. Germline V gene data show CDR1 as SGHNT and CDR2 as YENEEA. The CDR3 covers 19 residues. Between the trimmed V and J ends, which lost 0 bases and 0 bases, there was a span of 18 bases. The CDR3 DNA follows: TGTGCCAGCAGCTTAGAGAAGGGTAGGAGGGCGAGCTCTGGAAACACCATATATTTT. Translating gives CASSLEKGRRASSGNTIYF.

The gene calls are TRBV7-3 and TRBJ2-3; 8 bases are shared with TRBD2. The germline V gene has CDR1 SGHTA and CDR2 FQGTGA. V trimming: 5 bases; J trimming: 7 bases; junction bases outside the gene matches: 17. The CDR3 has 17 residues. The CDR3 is CASSNIPRTGGLNTQYF. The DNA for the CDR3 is TGTGCCAGCAGCAATATCCCTAGAACGGGGGGGCTCAATACGCAGTATTTT.